One and the same sample provided the 21 T cell receptor beta chains below, sequenced in a study of cytomegalovirus exposure and HLA in healthy donors. In the PCR, 60 Vbeta and 13 Jbeta primers were used. Method: immunoSEQ multiplex PCR; TCRdb's copy keeps in-frame clones and lacks some. The repertoire holds over 85,000 clones, roughly 79% seen once, with about 3.8% in the top ten. Material for sequencing was PBMCs. The receptors shown here come from a woman in her thirties or forties in good health and CMV-seronegative.

This chain links TRBV7-9 with TRBJ1-4; TRBD1 matches 7 bases. CDR1 is SEHNR, CDR2 FQNEAQ, per germline (reference sequence). This CDR3 is 15 amino acids long. The trim removed 5 bases at V and 6 bases at J, leaving 9 bases unmatched. The CDR3 DNA reads TGTGCCAGCAGCCCCCAAGGGACAGTGGATGAAAAACTGTTTTTT. It is translated as CASSPQGTVDEKLFF.

The V and J genes are TRBV5-1 and TRBJ1-2; no clear D gene. CDR3 length: 14 amino acids. V was clipped by 2 bases and J by 1 base, with 9 bases between them. The germline gives CDR1 SGHRS, CDR2 YFSETQ. CDR3 sequence: CASSLTGLNYGYTF. The CDR3 nucleotides are TGCGCCAGCAGCTTAACGGGTCTTAACTATGGCTACACCTTC. The full variable domain, in which reference TRBV5-1 and TRBJ1-2 provide the parts outside the CDR3, is KAGVTQTPRYLIKTRGQQVTLSCSPISGHRSVSWYQQTPGQGLQFLFEYFSETQRNKGNFPGRFSGRQFSNSRSEMNVSTLELGDSALYLCASSLTGLNYGYTFGSGTRLTVV.

This chain links TRBV4-1 with TRBJ1-3; 7 nucleotides agree with TRBD1. The CDR3 totals 19 residues. V lost 0 bases, J lost 0 bases, and 11 bases stayed unmatched. CDR1 MGHRA and CDR2 YSYEKL come from the germline V gene. The CDR3 region has the DNA TGCGCCAGCAGCCAAGAGTCCCCACAGGGGATGAGCTCTGGAAACACCATATATTTT. Its protein is CASSQESPQGMSSGNTIYF.

The gene calls are TRBV5-1 and TRBJ2-7; 9 bases are shared with TRBD1. This CDR3 has 16 amino acids. The trim removed 3 bases at V and 2 bases at J, leaving 9 bases unmatched. The germline V gene encodes CDR1 SGHRS and CDR2 YFSETQ. The CDR3 DNA sequence: TGCGCCAGCAGCTCAGCCGGGACAGGGTCTACCTACGAGCAGTACTTC. This sequence encodes CASSSAGTGSTYEQYF.

The chain employs TRBV20-1 and TRBJ2-7; D gene unclear. V lost 3 bases and J lost 4, with 7 bases in between. CDR1 is DFQATT and CDR2 is SNEGSKA in the germline V gene (reference sequence). CDR3 length equals 11 residues. The CDR3 reads CSASSKYEQYF. Written as DNA, the CDR3 is TGCAGTGCTAGCTCTAAATACGAGCAGTACTTC.

The chain carries TRBV4-1 and TRBJ2-2; 9 positions match TRBD1. This CDR3 has 17 amino acids. Germline CDR1 reads MGHRA; CDR2 reads YSYEKL. With 0 bases clipped from V and 4 bases from J, the junction kept 6 bases outside the gene matches. The CDR3 coding sequence is TGCGCCAGCAGCCAAGATCCCGACAGGGGGGTCACCGGGGAGCTGTTTTTT. Its translation is CASSQDPDRGVTGELFF.

The rearrangement joins TRBV19 to TRBJ2-7, with D uncertain. V was shortened by 4 bases and J by 4 bases, with 14 bases between the two germline ends. The CDR3 sequence is 14 residues long. The germline CDR1 and CDR2 sequences are LNHDA and SQIVND (reference sequence). The CDR3 protein is CASSTRHGSYEQYF. The DNA of the CDR3 is TGTGCCAGTAGTACGCGACACGGATCGTACGAGCAGTACTTC.

This clone was picked up a small number of times. The J gene is TRBJ2-3, the V gene TRBV7-2; D gene ambiguous. Germline V gives CDR1 SGHTA, CDR2 FQGNSA. This CDR3 spans 12 amino acids. With 5 bases removed from V and 1 base from J, the gap between germline ends came to 4 bases. This CDR3 is CASSPGTDTQYF. CDR3 DNA sequence: TGTGCCAGCAGCCCAGGCACAGATACGCAGTATTTT.

The chain joins TRBV6-5 to TRBJ2-7; D is perhaps TRBD2 (6 bases). From germline, CDR1 is MNHEY and CDR2 SVGAGI. The V end was cut by 11 bases, the J end by 2 bases, with 13 bases between. The CDR3 sequence is 12 residues long. Here the CDR3 reads CAARGSTYEQYF. The CDR3 coding sequence is TGTGCCGCCCGGGGGTCAACCTACGAGCAGTACTTC.

V gene TRBV4-1 combines with J gene TRBJ1-5; D is unresolved. Germline V gene lookup returns CDR1 MGHRA and CDR2 YSYEKL. The CDR3 sequence is 14 residues long. The V end was cut by 3 bases, the J end by 4 bases, with 10 bases between. This chain's CDR3 is CASSHPPRNQPQHF. CDR3 DNA: TGCGCCAGCAGCCATCCTCCTAGAAATCAGCCCCAGCATTTT.

The V call is TRBV27, the J call TRBJ1-6, with 7 bases that match TRBD1. Germline-derived CDR1 and CDR2 are MNHEY and SMNVEV (reference sequence). This CDR3 is built from 15 residues. The V gene end was trimmed by 8 bases and the J gene end by 8 bases; junction bases not matched to a gene: 12. CDR3 nucleotides: TGTGCCAGCTCTTGGGGACAGAAGCTAGATTCACCCCTCCACTTT. Protein sequence: CASSWGQKLDSPLHF.

Turning to this clone: One junction end does not reproduce the germline sequence, and a read error may be involved. The chain employs TRBV5-1 and TRBJ1-5; 7 bases agree with TRBD1. Germline V lookup: CDR1 SGHRS, CDR2 YFSETQ. The CDR3 consists of 17 residues. In DNA form, the CDR3 reads TGCGCCAGCAGTTTGGAACCTACAGGGGATAGCAATCAGCCCCAGCATTTT. The encoded protein is CASSLEPTGDSNQPQHF.

The chain has TRBV5-1 and TRBJ1-1; D call uncertain. Between the trimmed V and J ends, which lost 5 bases and 8 bases, there was a span of 16 bases. The CDR3 is 13 amino acids. Germline V lookup: CDR1 SGHRS, CDR2 YFSETQ. CDR3 nucleotides: TGCGCCAGCAGTCTGGAGGGTCGCACCGAAGCTTTCTTT. This encodes CASSLEGRTEAFF.

In its sample, this clone was seen a few times. The chain joins TRBV11-2 to TRBJ2-5, with TRBD1 as a possible D gene (6 bases). The germline V gene has CDR1 SGHAT and CDR2 FQNNGV. This CDR3 contains 13 residues. V dropped 3 bases and J dropped 4 bases, with 9 bases sitting between them. In nucleotides, the CDR3 is TGTGCCAGCAGCTTGGGGGCGGCAGAGACCCAGTACTTC. Amino acid sequence: CASSLGAAETQYF.

CDR3 region: CASSPEATGTGELFF. The CDR3 bases are TGTGCCAGCAGCCCCGAGGCGACGGGGACCGGGGAGCTGTTTTTT. This chain links TRBV7-9 with TRBJ2-2; TRBD2 might be the D (5 bases). V shed 5 bases and J shed 5 bases, with 15 bases lying between them. Germline loops: CDR1 SEHNR, CDR2 FQNEAQ (reference sequence). The CDR3 has 15 residues.

This rearrangement joins TRBV29-1 to TRBJ2-3; D is undetermined. The CDR3 is made up of 12 amino acids. Germline lookup yields CDR1 SQVTM and CDR2 ANQGSEA. The V end lost 7 bases, the J end lost 1 base, and 9 bases lay between the germline ends. The CDR3 sequence: CSAREGTDTQYF. The CDR3 region has the DNA TGCAGCGCCCGTGAGGGCACAGATACGCAGTATTTT.

The chain recombines TRBV7-3 with TRBJ1-1, with 7 bases identical to TRBD1. The ends lost 6 bases at V and 6 bases at J; junction bases unmatched: 7. Looked up from germline, CDR1 is SGHTA and CDR2 is FQGTGA. The CDR3 runs to 13 residues. The chain's CDR3 is CASSPTGLPEAFF. The CDR3 DNA sequence: TGTGCCAGCAGTCCGACAGGGTTACCTGAAGCTTTCTTT.

This chain connects TRBV7-6 to TRBJ2-3; TRBD1 agrees at 8 bases. CDR3 length: 13 residues. The ends lost 5 bases at V and 6 bases at J; junction bases unmatched: 4. Germline CDR1 and CDR2: SGHVS and FNYEAQ. The CDR3 sequence: CASSMDRADTQYF. The DNA of the CDR3 is TGTGCCAGCAGCATGGACAGGGCGGATACGCAGTATTTT.

The chain recombines TRBV4-2 with TRBJ2-3; D gene unclear. Germline assignment: CDR1 LGHNA and CDR2 YNFKEQ. The CDR3 runs to 15 residues. The V end lost 0 bases, the J end lost 0 bases, and 7 bases lay between the germline ends. The CDR3 coding sequence is TGTGCCAGCAGCCAAGATCCCAGTAGCACAGATACGCAGTATTTT. It encodes CASSQDPSSTDTQYF.

This chain uses TRBV4-1 with TRBJ1-2, with TRBD1 matching over 8 bases. The germline V gene encodes CDR1 MGHRA and CDR2 YSYEKL. Unmatched junction bases numbered 4, after V lost 1 base and J lost 6 bases. The CDR3 is made up of 14 amino acids. CDR3 nucleotides: TGCGCCAGCAGCCAAGGGACAGGGCGCCATGGCTACACCTTC. Translated, it gives CASSQGTGRHGYTF.

Comment on this clone: A junction boundary mismatches the germline segment, possibly from a read error. The chain combines TRBV30 with TRBJ1-6; tentatively, D is TRBD1 (6 bases). CDR1 and CDR2 from the germline V gene are GTSNPN and SVGIG (reference sequence). This CDR3 has 15 amino acids. The CDR3 nucleotides are TGTGCCTGGAGTACTGGACAGTTCGTCAATTCACCCCTCAACTTT. It encodes CAWSTGQFVNSPLNF.